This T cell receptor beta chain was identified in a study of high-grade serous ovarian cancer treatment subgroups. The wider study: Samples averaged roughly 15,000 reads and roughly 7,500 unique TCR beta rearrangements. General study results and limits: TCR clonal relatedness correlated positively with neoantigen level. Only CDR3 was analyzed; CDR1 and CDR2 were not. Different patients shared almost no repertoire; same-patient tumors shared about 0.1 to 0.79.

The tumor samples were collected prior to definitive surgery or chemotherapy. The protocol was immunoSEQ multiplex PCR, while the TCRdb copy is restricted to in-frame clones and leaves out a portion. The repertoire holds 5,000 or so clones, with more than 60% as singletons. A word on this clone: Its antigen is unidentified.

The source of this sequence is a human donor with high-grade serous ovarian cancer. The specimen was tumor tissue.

For the CDR3, the DNA is TGCAGCGTTCGGACTAGCGGGAGAGATACGCAGTATTTT. The encoded protein is CSVRTSGRDTQYF. The genes are TRBV29-1 and TRBJ2-3; 13 positions match TRBD2. The CDR3 length is 13 residues. Germline V gene data show CDR1 as SQVTM and CDR2 as ANQGSEA. The junction had 1 base not matched to a gene; V was cut back by 5 bases and J by 5 bases.